One and the same sample provided the 16 T cell receptor beta chains below, sequenced in a study of blood T cell repertoires in COVID-19. The protocol was immunoSEQ multiplex PCR, while the TCRdb copy is restricted to in-frame clones and leaves out a portion. Here the sample spans under 150,000 clones, 75% to 90% being singletons. The specimen sequenced was PBMCs or T cells enriched from blood (not recorded which). Every receptor here comes from a man aged 50 or older in a cohort exposed to, infected with or recovered from COVID-19 (not recorded which).

The chain links TRBV27 to TRBJ1-1; D gene unclear. This CDR3 region has 12 residues. The V end lost 8 bases, the J end lost 10 bases, and 17 bases lay between the germline ends. The V gene's germline CDR1 is MNHEY and CDR2 SMNVEV (reference sequence). In DNA, the CDR3 is TGTGCCAGCGGCCCCGGGGAGACCGGAGCTTTCTTT. The encoded protein is CASGPGETGAFF.

This clone was recorded only once. The V and J genes are TRBV11-3 and TRBJ2-7; 8 nucleotides agree with TRBD1. Trimming removed 5 bases from V and 2 bases from J; junction bases left unmatched: 14. The CDR3 is 17 residues long. Germline V gene data show CDR1 as SGHNT and CDR2 as YENEEA. The CDR3 DNA is TGTGCCAGCAGCCCCTCCGCCGGGACAGGAAAACCCTACGAGCAGTACTTC. Translating gives CASSPSAGTGKPYEQYF.

V and J are TRBV28 and TRBJ2-3; 7 nucleotides align to TRBD1. The CDR3 length is 12 residues. The trim removed 3 bases at V and 10 bases at J, leaving 4 bases unmatched. Germline-derived CDR1 and CDR2 are MDHEN and SYDVKM. The CDR3 here is CASSFDREAQYF. The DNA for the CDR3 is TGTGCCAGCAGTTTTGACAGGGAAGCGCAGTATTTT.

The CDR3 here is CASGAGQGEGYGYTF. The CDR3 bases are TGTGCCAGTGGAGCGGGGCAGGGTGAGGGCTATGGCTACACCTTC. This chain links TRBV19 with TRBJ1-2; a weak D match, TRBD1 (5 bases). Germline V gene lookup returns CDR1 LNHDA and CDR2 SQIVND (reference sequence). Trimming left V 8 bases short and J 4 bases short, with 20 bases between. This CDR3 region has 15 residues.

J is TRBJ1-1 and V is TRBV10-2; a weak D match, TRBD1 (6 bases). Germline CDR1 WSHSY, CDR2 SAAADI. V gave up 7 bases and J gave up 4 bases, with 16 bases separating them. The CDR3 sequence is 14 residues long. The CDR3 loop reads CASNEQGSGTEAFF. In DNA, the CDR3 is TGCGCCAGCAACGAGCAGGGGTCGGGCACTGAAGCTTTCTTT.

The chain recombines TRBV25-1 with TRBJ1-4; TRBD1 aligns across 7 bases. CDR3 length: 15 residues. Germline V gene data show CDR1 as MGHDK and CDR2 as SYGVNS. Germline trimming cut 4 bases from V and 7 bases from J; bases unmatched to any gene: 9. CDR3 sequence (DNA): TGTGCCAGCAGTGTACGACAGGGCTTAGGTGAAAAACTGTTTTTT. It is translated as CASSVRQGLGEKLFF.

CDR3 sequence reads: CASSLVAGSYGYTF. The CDR3, as DNA: TGCGCCAGCAGCTTGGTGGCAGGGTCCTATGGCTACACCTTC. The chain joins TRBV5-1 to TRBJ1-2, with D tentatively TRBD1 (5 bases). V was trimmed by 0 bases and J by 4 bases, leaving 10 bases between them. The CDR3 runs 14 residues. Germline V gene lookup returns CDR1 SGHRS and CDR2 YFSETQ.

This clone was recorded a few times. The chain links TRBV4-3 to TRBJ1-2, with 10 bases aligning to TRBD1. Germline trimming cut 4 bases from V and 6 bases from J; bases unmatched to any gene: 5. CDR1 LGHNA and CDR2 YSLEER come from the germline V gene. The CDR3 has 14 amino acids. CDR3 residues: CASSPQTGGDGYTF. The CDR3 coding sequence is TGCGCCAGCAGCCCCCAGACAGGGGGCGATGGCTACACCTTC.

J is TRBJ2-7 and V is TRBV2; 14 bases match TRBD2. Trimming took 6 bases from V and 3 from J; bases not matched to a gene: 10. The CDR3 runs 17 residues. CDR1 is SNHLY, CDR2 FYNNEI, per germline. The CDR3 region has the DNA TGTGCCAGCAGGGGACTAGCGGGAGAACAGTGGGGCTACGAGCAGTACTTC. It codes for CASRGLAGEQWGYEQYF. The full variable domain, in which reference TRBV2 and TRBJ2-7 provide the parts outside the CDR3, is EPEVTQTPSHQVTQMGQEVILRCVPISNHLYFYWYRQILGQKVEFLVSFYNNEISEKSEIFDDQFSVERPDGSNFTLKIRSTKLEDSAMYFCASRGLAGEQWGYEQYFGPGTRLTVT.

The chain recombines TRBV4-3 with TRBJ2-2; 9 bases match TRBD2. CDR3 length equals 17 residues. The junction had 6 bases not matched to a gene; V was cut back by 0 bases and J by 4 bases. The germline V gene has CDR1 LGHNA and CDR2 YSLEER. CDR3 sequence reads: CASSQELLAGRTGELFF. The CDR3 DNA sequence: TGCGCCAGCAGCCAAGAGTTGCTAGCGGGGCGCACCGGGGAGCTGTTTTTT.

The chain is built from TRBV5-1 and TRBJ2-5; the D is unclear. CDR1 SGHRS and CDR2 YFSETQ come from the germline V gene. Trimming shortened V by 0 bases and J by 5 bases, and 17 bases separated the two germline ends. CDR3 length: 16 amino acids. In DNA form, the CDR3 reads TGCGCCAGCAGCTTGGGGGCTAACTCCCACCCGGAGACCCAGTACTTC. It is translated as CASSLGANSHPETQYF.

The chain has TRBV27 and TRBJ1-2, with 7 positions matching TRBD1. V trimming: 5 bases; J trimming: 0 bases; junction bases outside the gene matches: 12. This CDR3 is built from 17 residues. From germline, CDR1 is MNHEY and CDR2 SMNVEV (reference sequence). The DNA of the CDR3 is TGTGCCAGCAGTAGACAGGGCGCACAGTACTCTAACTATGGCTACACCTTC. Its translation is CASSRQGAQYSNYGYTF.

CDR3 bases: TGTGCCAGCAGCGTTAGCGGGGGGGCCGGGGAGACCCAGTACTTC. Its translation is CASSVSGGAGETQYF. V usage is TRBV9 and J usage is TRBJ2-5, with 11 bases fitting TRBD2. The J segment lost 5 bases and the V segment lost 2 bases, leaving 5 bases of the junction unmatched. The CDR3 sequence is 15 residues long. The germline V gene encodes CDR1 SGDLS and CDR2 YYNGEE.

The gene calls are TRBV29-1 and TRBJ2-1; 10 nucleotides align to TRBD1. V was pared by 8 bases and J by 3 bases, with 13 bases of the junction left unmatched. The CDR3 extends over 16 amino acids. Germline CDR1 SQVTM, CDR2 ANQGSEA. In DNA form, the CDR3 reads TGCAGCCTCAACCGCCGGGGACAGGGGATCTACAATGAGCAGTTCTTC. The encoded protein is CSLNRRGQGIYNEQFF.

The rearrangement joins TRBV6-2 or TRBV6-3 to TRBJ2-1; TRBD1 agrees at 7 bases. V lost 6 bases to trimming and J lost 9 bases; unmatched junction nucleotides: 14. The CDR3 totals 15 residues. CDR1 MNHEY and CDR2 SVGEGT come from the germline V gene. CDR3 protein: CASSPTRQGMGEQFF. In DNA, the CDR3 is TGTGCCAGCAGCCCTACTCGACAGGGCATGGGTGAGCAGTTCTTC.

This chain uses TRBV18 with TRBJ1-1; D may be TRBD1 (5 bases). CDR1 is KGHSH, CDR2 LQKENI, per germline. Trimming took off 5 bases at V and 4 bases at J, with 11 bases between the two ends. The CDR3 is made up of 13 amino acids. The CDR3 here is CASSVQGGTEAFF. CDR3 DNA: TGTGCCAGCTCAGTGCAGGGAGGCACTGAAGCTTTCTTT.